This T cell receptor beta chain was identified during a study of shared clonotypes between healthy human individuals. The data were produced by immunoSEQ multiplex PCR, yet TCRdb's version contains in-frame clones alone and is incomplete. The data show around 500,000 clones, 70% to 80% seen once. With V trimmed by 6 bases and J by 5 bases, 15 bases remained unmatched. This CDR3 spans 16 amino acids. The germline CDR1 and CDR2 sequences are SGHNT and YYREEE (reference sequence). This receptor was obtained from a woman between 35 and 50 years old in good health. Some clones in this sample may be carry-over from other donors' samples. The chain couples TRBV5-4 to TRBJ2-3, with 7 bases lining up with TRBD2. Material: PBMCs. The CDR3, as DNA: TGTGCCAGCAAAGATATGAAAGCGGGATCCGTAGATACGCAGTATTTT. Encoded protein: CASKDMKAGSVDTQYF.